The following is a TCR beta chain sequence with its context. Its antigen remains unidentified. Germline CDR1 SEHNR, CDR2 FQNEAQ (reference sequence). This CDR3 is 15 amino acids long. J lost 4 bases, V lost 3 bases, and 5 bases had no gene match. The sample is drawn from a study of blood T cells in healthy people across ages. Study-level findings and limits: Higher naive T cell percentage went strongly together with higher TCR beta diversity.

A second roughly 6 to 11 cycle PCR used barcoded and J-beta primers. Carrying 12 random nucleotides, a template-switch adaptor labeled each individual cDNA molecule. TCRdb independently ran MiXCR on the 5' RACE reads; one entry per CDR3 protein. The sample has some 1.5 million distinct CDR3 sequences, 25% to 30% seen once. Around 9 milliliters of peripheral blood were drawn from each donor into EDTA-treated tubes. Per sample, a minimum of 6 million PBMCs were isolated. V is TRBV7-9 and J is TRBJ2-3, with 9 positions matching TRBD2. This TCR was sampled from a woman in her thirties in good health. The material sequenced was blood. CDR3 sequence (DNA): TGTGCCAGCAGCTTCTGGCGGGAGGGGCCAGATACGCAGTATTTT. Its translation: CASSFWREGPDTQYF.